These 11 T cell receptor beta chains came from one sample sequenced in a study of T cells in localized non-small cell lung cancer (TCRdb year 2020). Library construction relied on the immunoSEQ multiplex PCR assay. TCRdb holds this immuneACCESS table with in-frame rearrangements only. Some clones are missing; in checked studies, unresolved V genes explain under half, and the rest has no known cause. This sample comprises about 75,000 clones, around 84% of them detected only once. The ten biggest clones cover approximately 9.6% of the sample. Sequenced material: peripheral blood, taken before any cancer treatment. These receptors all come from a female donor over 55 with stage I lung adenocarcinoma.

V and J are TRBV4-1 and TRBJ2-1; 11 bases line up with TRBD2. CDR1 and CDR2 (germline): MGHRA, YSYEKL. The ends lost 4 bases at V and 5 bases at J; junction bases unmatched: 4. This CDR3 region has 15 residues. CDR3 bases: TGCGCCAGCAGCCGGGGACTAGCGGATAACAATGAGCAGTTCTTC. Translation: CASSRGLADNNEQFF.

CDR3 sequence (DNA): TGTGCCAGCTCGGACAGGGTAGGCCAGCCCCAGCATTTT. Protein sequence: CASSDRVGQPQHF. This chain joins TRBV18 and TRBJ1-5; TRBD1 aligns across 8 bases. This CDR3 region has 13 residues. Germline-derived CDR1 and CDR2 are KGHSH and LQKENI. Trimming cost V 6 bases and J 7 bases; bases outside gene matches: 5.

DNA of the CDR3: TGTGCCAGCAGCTTAGTTTCCACTGGGGGAGGCCCCACAGATACGCAGTATTTT. Translating gives CASSLVSTGGGPTDTQYF. V and J are TRBV7-6 and TRBJ2-3; maybe TRBD2 (6 bases). The germline CDR1 and CDR2 sequences are SGHVS and FNYEAQ. V gave up 1 base and J gave up 2 bases, with 19 bases separating them. CDR3 length equals 18 residues.

V gene TRBV28 combines with J gene TRBJ1-1; D possibly corresponds to TRBD1 (6 bases). V was trimmed by 3 bases and J by 2 bases, leaving 10 bases between them. CDR3 size: 14 residues. Germline CDR1 is MDHEN and CDR2 is SYDVKM. CDR3 DNA sequence: TGTGCCAGCAGTTTCCCCGGGGGCAACACTGAAGCTTTCTTT. This gives the protein CASSFPGGNTEAFF. Full variable domain (missing parts from reference TRBV28 and TRBJ1-1): DVKVTQSSRYLVKRTGEKVFLECVQDMDHENMFWYRQDPGLGLRLIYFSYDVKMKEKGDIPEGYSVSREKKERFSLILESASTNQTSMYLCASSFPGGNTEAFFGQGTRLTVV.

The chain has TRBV5-1 and TRBJ2-5, with 9 bases fitting TRBD1. This CDR3 is built from 15 residues. From germline, CDR1 is SGHRS and CDR2 YFSETQ. J lost 5 bases, V lost 4 bases, and 9 bases had no gene match. The CDR3 nucleotides read TGCGCCAGCAGCATATTCGGACAGGGGAGGGAGACCCAGTACTTC. It yields the protein CASSIFGQGRETQYF.

The chain combines TRBV6-5 with TRBJ1-2; D not certain. In germline, CDR1 is MNHEY, CDR2 SVGAGI. Trimming removed 0 bases at V and 4 bases at J, with 15 bases between. This CDR3 spans 16 amino acids. The CDR3 loop reads CASSYSKGFHAYGYTF. For the CDR3, the DNA is TGTGCCAGCAGTTACTCGAAAGGGTTCCACGCCTATGGCTACACCTTC.

The V and J genes are TRBV15 and TRBJ2-2; 7 positions match TRBD2. CDR1 and CDR2 (germline): LNHNV, YYDKDF (reference sequence). Trimming at V came to 8 bases and at J to 4 bases, leaving 10 bases not matched to a gene. This CDR3 region has 15 residues. Here the CDR3 reads CATSSGMTLTGELFF. CDR3 nucleotide sequence: TGTGCCACCTCCAGCGGGATGACCCTCACCGGGGAGCTGTTTTTT.

This clone appeared a few times. J is TRBJ1-6 and V is TRBV19; 7 bases fit TRBD1. Germline-derived CDR1 and CDR2 are LNHDA and SQIVND (reference sequence). This CDR3 is built from 15 residues. The trim removed 6 bases at V and 7 bases at J, leaving 9 bases unmatched. The CDR3 sequence is CASSPGTAGNSPLHF. In DNA, the CDR3 is TGTGCCAGTAGCCCCGGGACAGCCGGGAATTCACCCCTCCACTTT.

In its sample, this clone was seen once. J is TRBJ1-2 and V is TRBV29-1, with 8 nucleotides matching TRBD1. CDR1 is SQVTM, CDR2 ANQGSEA, per germline. The CDR3 is 13 amino acids. Germline trimming cut 3 bases from V and 8 bases from J; bases unmatched to any gene: 8. This CDR3 is CSVEGQVVGGYTF. The CDR3 bases are TGCAGCGTTGAGGGACAGGTCGTTGGAGGCTACACCTTC.

The V gene is TRBV6-1, the J gene TRBJ2-5, with 13 bases lining up with TRBD2. Germline V gene data show CDR1 as MNHNS and CDR2 as SASEGT. The CDR3 is 14 residues long. Trimming took 8 bases from V and 5 from J; bases not matched to a gene: 5. CDR3 in amino acids: CASPSGLAGETQYF. CDR3 nucleotides: TGTGCCAGCCCCTCGGGACTAGCGGGGGAGACCCAGTACTTC.

The chain employs TRBV27 and TRBJ1-5, with 7 nucleotides matching TRBD1. Trimming at V came to 2 bases and at J to 3 bases, leaving 4 bases not matched to a gene. The CDR3 length is 15 residues. CDR1 and CDR2 (germline): MNHEY, SMNVEV (reference sequence). CDR3: CASSLTGAPNQPQHF. The CDR3 DNA follows: TGTGCCAGCAGTTTAACAGGGGCGCCCAATCAGCCCCAGCATTTT.